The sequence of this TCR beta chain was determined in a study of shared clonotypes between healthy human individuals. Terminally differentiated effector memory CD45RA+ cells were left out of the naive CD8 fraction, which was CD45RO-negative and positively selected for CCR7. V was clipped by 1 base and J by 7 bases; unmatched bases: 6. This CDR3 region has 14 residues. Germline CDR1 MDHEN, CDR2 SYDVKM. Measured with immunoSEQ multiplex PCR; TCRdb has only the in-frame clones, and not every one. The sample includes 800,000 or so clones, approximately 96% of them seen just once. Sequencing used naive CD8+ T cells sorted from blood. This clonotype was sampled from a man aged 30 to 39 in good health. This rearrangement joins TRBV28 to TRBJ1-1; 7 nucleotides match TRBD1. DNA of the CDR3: TGTGCCAGCAGTTTATCGCGACAGGGAGGTGAAGCTTTCTTT. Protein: CASSLSRQGGEAFF.